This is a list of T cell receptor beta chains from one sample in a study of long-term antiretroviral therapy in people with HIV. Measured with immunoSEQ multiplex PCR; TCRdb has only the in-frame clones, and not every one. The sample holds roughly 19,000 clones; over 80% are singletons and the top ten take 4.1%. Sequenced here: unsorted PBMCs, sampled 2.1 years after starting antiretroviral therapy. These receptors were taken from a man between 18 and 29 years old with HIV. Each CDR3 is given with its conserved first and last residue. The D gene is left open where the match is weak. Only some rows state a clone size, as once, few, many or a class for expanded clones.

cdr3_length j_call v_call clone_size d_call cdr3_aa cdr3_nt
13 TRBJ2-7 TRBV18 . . CASSPDAGHEQYF TGTGCCAGCTCACCCGACGCGGGGCACGAGCAGTACTTC
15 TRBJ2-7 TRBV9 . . CASSEGGGASYEQYF TGTGCCAGCAGTGAGGGGGGCGGAGCCTCCTACGAGCAGTACTTC
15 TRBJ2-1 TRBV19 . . CASSIGRRENNEQFF TGTGCCAGTAGTATAGGACGCAGGGAGAACAATGAGCAGTTCTTC
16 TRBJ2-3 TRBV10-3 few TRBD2 CAISAGTSGSVHTQYF TGTGCCATCAGCGCCGGGACTAGCGGGAGTGTCCATACGCAGTATTTT
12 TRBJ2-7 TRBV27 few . CASGDTTYEQYF TGTGCCAGCGGGGACACCACCTACGAGCAGTACTTC
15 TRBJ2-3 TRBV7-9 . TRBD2 CASSTRGSFTDTQYF TGTGCCAGCAGCACCCGCGGGAGTTTCACAGATACGCAGTATTTT
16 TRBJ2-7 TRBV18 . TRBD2 CASSPKGLAGGYEQYF TGTGCCAGCTCACCAAAGGGACTAGCGGGAGGCTACGAGCAGTACTTC
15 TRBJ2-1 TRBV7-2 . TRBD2 CASTAKLAGDNEQFF TGTGCCAGCACCGCAAAGCTAGCGGGGGACAATGAGCAGTTCTTC
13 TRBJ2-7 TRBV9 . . CASSVVGVGEQYF TGTGCCAGCAGCGTAGTTGGGGTGGGGGAGCAGTACTTC
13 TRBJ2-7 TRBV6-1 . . CASSSQRTYEQYF TGTGCCAGCAGCAGTCAGAGAACCTACGAGCAGTACTTC
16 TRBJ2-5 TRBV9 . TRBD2 CASSVGLAGGRETQYF TGTGCCAGCAGCGTAGGGCTAGCGGGGGGAAGAGAGACCCAGTACTTC
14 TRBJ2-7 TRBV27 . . CASSFGTDAYEQYF TGTGCCAGCAGTTTCGGGACCGACGCCTACGAGCAGTACTTC
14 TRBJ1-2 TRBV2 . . CASSYRGLDYGYTF TGTGCCAGCAGTTATAGGGGGTTGGACTATGGCTACACCTTC
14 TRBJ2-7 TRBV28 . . CASRWGRVNYEQYF TGTGCCAGCAGGTGGGGTCGGGTTAACTACGAGCAGTACTTC
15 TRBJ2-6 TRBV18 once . CASSPPISGANVLTF TGTGCCAGCTCACCTCCGATTTCTGGGGCCAACGTCCTGACTTTC
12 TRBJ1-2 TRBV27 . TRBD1 CASIGDRGGYTF TGTGCCAGCATCGGGGACAGGGGCGGCTACACCTTC
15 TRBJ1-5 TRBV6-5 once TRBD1 CASSPGTGINQPQHF TGTGCCAGCAGCCCCGGGACAGGGATCAATCAGCCCCAGCATTTT
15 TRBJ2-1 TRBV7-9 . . CASSLGDAQGNEQFF TGTGCCAGCAGCTTAGGGGACGCCCAAGGCAATGAGCAGTTCTTC
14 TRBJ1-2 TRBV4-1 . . CASSQAGTNYGYTF TGCGCCAGCAGCCAAGCTGGGACTAACTATGGCTACACCTTC
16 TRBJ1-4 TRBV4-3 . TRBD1 CASSPAPGQVTEKLFF TGCGCCAGCAGCCCCGCCCCGGGACAGGTGACTGAAAAACTGTTTTTT
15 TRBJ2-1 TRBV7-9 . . CASSPRQNPYQEQFF TGTGCCAGCAGCCCTCGACAGAACCCCTACCAGGAGCAGTTCTTC
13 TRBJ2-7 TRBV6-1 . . CASSPGVSYEQYF TGTGCCAGCTCCCCAGGGGTATCCTACGAGCAGTACTTC
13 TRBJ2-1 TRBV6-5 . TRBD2 CASSFRGLAAQFF TGTGCCAGCAGTTTTAGGGGACTAGCAGCCCAGTTCTTC
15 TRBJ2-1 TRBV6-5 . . CASNGPLGSYNEQFF TGTGCCAGCAATGGCCCACTGGGCTCCTACAATGAGCAGTTCTTC
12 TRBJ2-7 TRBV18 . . CASSPIGPEQYF TGTGCCAGCTCACCCATAGGACCCGAGCAGTACTTC